What follows are 13 T cell receptor beta chains derived from one specimen sequenced in a study of technical replicates of blood from a few donors. Sequenced by immunoSEQ multiplex PCR; TCRdb stores in-frame clones only, minus some. The sample contains 55,000 to 85,000 clones, about 97% of which appear only once. Sequencing was done on a sample of T cells isolated from PBMCs. These TCRs come from a human donor in good health.

J is TRBJ2-5 and V is TRBV6-5; tentatively, D is TRBD2 (6 bases). There are 15 residues in the CDR3. Trimming left V 8 bases short and J 4 bases short, with 20 bases between. Germline values: CDR1 MNHEY, CDR2 SVGAGI. CDR3 in DNA: TGTGCCAGCTGCCCTGAGGGTGCTAGCGTAGAGACCCAGTACTTC. Translated: CASCPEGASVETQYF.

The chain joins TRBV9 to TRBJ2-7, with D perhaps matching TRBD2 (7 bases). The CDR3 consists of 15 residues. Trimming removed 4 bases from V and 6 bases from J, with 20 bases in between. CDR1 and CDR2 (germline): SGDLS, YYNGEE. The CDR3 bases are TGTGCCAGCAGCATGTGGGGGGGGACAAGTGGCGAGCAGTACTTC. This codes for CASSMWGGTSGEQYF. Using reference TRBV9 and TRBJ2-7 for the parts outside the CDR3, the full variable domain is DSGVTQTPKHLITATGQRVTLRCSPRSGDLSVYWYQQSLDQGLQFLIQYYNGEERAKGNILERFSAQQFPDLHSELNLSSLELGDSALYFCASSMWGGTSGEQYFGPGTRLTVT.

In DNA, the CDR3 is TGTGCCAGCAGTGAGGGGAGGGACGGCAATCAGCCCCAGCATTTT. Translating it yields CASSEGRDGNQPQHF. V usage is TRBV2 and J usage is TRBJ1-5; a possible D gene is TRBD1 (5 bases). Germline CDR1 reads SNHLY; CDR2 reads FYNNEI. Between the trimmed V and J ends, which lost 3 bases and 2 bases, there was a span of 11 bases. The CDR3 is 15 residues long. The full variable domain, rest sourced from reference TRBV2 and TRBJ1-5, is EPEVTQTPSHQVTQMGQEVILRCVPISNHLYFYWYRQILGQKVEFLVSFYNNEISEKSEIFDDQFSVERPDGSNFTLKIRSTKLEDSAMYFCASSEGRDGNQPQHFGDGTRLSIL.

This clone was counted a single time. The chain recombines TRBV15 with TRBJ2-2, with a tentative D call TRBD1 (5 bases). The V gene lost 8 bases and the J gene lost 1 base, with 11 bases spanning the gap. This CDR3 has 14 amino acids. In germline, CDR1 is LNHNV, CDR2 YYDKDF (reference sequence). The CDR3, as DNA: TGTGCCACCGGGGCCGGGCGGAACACCGGGGAGCTGTTTTTT. Translating it yields CATGAGRNTGELFF. The full variable domain, its missing parts supplied by reference TRBV15 and TRBJ2-2, is DAMVIQNPRYQVTQFGKPVTLSCSQTLNHNVMYWYQQKSSQAPKLLFHYYDKDFNNEADTPDNFQSRRPNTSFCFLDIRSPGLGDTAMYLCATGAGRNTGELFFGEGSRLTVL.

The chain uses TRBV6-5 and TRBJ2-1; TRBD2 matches at 9 bases. CDR3 length: 14 amino acids. V lost 4 bases to trimming and J lost 6 bases; unmatched junction nucleotides: 4. CDR1 MNHEY and CDR2 SVGAGI come from the germline V gene. CDR3 in DNA: TGTGCCAGCAGTTCCACTAGCGGGCTCAATGAGCAGTTCTTC. This gives the protein CASSSTSGLNEQFF.

V and J are TRBV9 and TRBJ2-7; D remains ambiguous. V was shortened by 3 bases and J by 5 bases, with 18 bases between the two germline ends. The CDR3 spans 15 residues. Germline lookup yields CDR1 SGDLS and CDR2 YYNGEE. The CDR3 loop reads CASSALLGDTHEQYF. In DNA form, the CDR3 reads TGTGCCAGCAGCGCGCTGCTCGGAGATACCCACGAGCAGTACTTC.

J is TRBJ1-5 and V is TRBV19, with D uncertain. The CDR3 loop spans 16 amino acids. Trimming pared 3 bases from V and 1 base from J, leaving 13 bases between. Germline V CDR1 and CDR2: LNHDA, SQIVND (reference sequence). Here the CDR3 reads CASSMMGRMSNQPQHF. CDR3 nucleotides: TGTGCCAGTAGTATGATGGGCAGGATGAGCAATCAGCCCCAGCATTTT.

There are a few counts of this clone. The rearrangement uses TRBV13 and TRBJ2-3, with D perhaps TRBD2 (5 bases). V lost 4 bases to trimming and J lost 4 bases, with 12 bases between them. Germline V CDR1 and CDR2: PRHDT, FYEKMQ (reference sequence). The CDR3 has 14 amino acids. The CDR3 DNA sequence: TGTGCCAGCAGCTCGTCCACGGGGTCAGATACGCAGTATTTT. Protein product: CASSSSTGSDTQYF.

Here the CDR3 DNA reads TGTGCCAGCAGCTCGGTTACCGGTAACACTGAAGCTTTCTTT. Translated, it gives CASSSVTGNTEAFF. V usage is TRBV7-9 and J usage is TRBJ1-1; D gene unclear. This CDR3 contains 14 residues. The germline V and J ends were trimmed by 4 bases and 2 bases, with 11 bases remaining between them. Germline loops: CDR1 SEHNR, CDR2 FQNEAQ (reference sequence).

This chain links TRBV19 with TRBJ1-5, with D possibly matching TRBD1 (5 bases). The CDR3 is made up of 16 amino acids. The ends were cut back, 7 bases at V and 1 base at J, with 17 bases in the middle. Germline V lookup: CDR1 LNHDA, CDR2 SQIVND (reference sequence). Written as DNA, the CDR3 is TGTGCCAGTATTGGGGGGGGACGGACAAGCAATCAGCCCCAGCATTTT. Amino acids: CASIGGGRTSNQPQHF.

The V and J genes are TRBV2 and TRBJ2-2; D might be TRBD1 (6 bases). The ends were cut back, 8 bases at V and 0 bases at J, with 10 bases in the middle. CDR1 is SNHLY and CDR2 is FYNNEI in the germline V gene. CDR3 length: 14 amino acids. DNA of the CDR3: TGTGCCAGCTTAGGGGGTACGAACACCGGGGAGCTGTTTTTT. It encodes CASLGGTNTGELFF.

The chain couples TRBV6-5 to TRBJ1-1, with D perhaps TRBD1 (5 bases). The germline V gene encodes CDR1 MNHEY and CDR2 SVGAGI. The CDR3 sequence is 14 residues long. V dropped 4 bases and J dropped 2 bases, with 11 bases sitting between them. CDR3 in amino acids: CASSSYRSNTEAFF. The CDR3 coding sequence is TGTGCCAGCAGTTCATACAGGAGCAACACTGAAGCTTTCTTT.

CDR3 sequence reads: CASSQDRGFLNTEAFF. The CDR3 nucleotides are TGTGCCAGCAGCCAAGACAGGGGGTTTTTGAACACTGAAGCTTTCTTT. The J gene is TRBJ1-1, the V gene TRBV14; 7 positions agree with TRBD1. V shed 0 bases, J shed 0 bases, and the junction held 4 bases outside the gene matches. The CDR3 extends over 16 amino acids. In germline, CDR1 is SGHDN, CDR2 FVKESK. Full variable domain (remainder filled in from reference TRBV14 and TRBJ1-1): EAGVTQFPSHSVIEKGQTVTLRCDPISGHDNLYWYRRVMGKEIKFLLHFVKESKQDESGMPNNRFLAERTGGTYSTLKVQPAELEDSGVYFCASSQDRGFLNTEAFFGQGTRLTVV.